The present TCR beta chain was sequenced within a study of blood T cell repertoires in COVID-19 (dated by TCRdb to the early 2020s). Study-wide context: Samples from collaborators originated in the United States, Italy and Spain and spanned both the acute and convalescent phases of COVID-19. The prospective study material was composed of cDNA or gDNA derived from T cells, B-cell-depleted T cells, or PBMCs. Deeply sampled blood TCRbeta repertoires from subjects exposed to, actively infected with, or recovered from COVID-19 were included in the dataset. Nearly every sample came with metadata listing a de-identified subject ID, COVID-19 status, age in years and sex. The repertoires were released in a freely available public database intended as a resource for research on the immune response to SARS-CoV-2. Where HLA class I and class II types were available, the types were taken from metadata supplied by the sample provider, not from assay-based typing. Samples were obtained from the ongoing ImmuneRACE study (first 160 participants) and from about 1,300 subjects provided by 6 global collaborators.

Whole blood was collected in K2EDTA tubes by collaborating institutions according to the institutions' own protocols. For TCRbeta analysis, collaborators shipped samples as frozen whole blood, isolated PBMCs, or DNA extracted from either of those sample types. V ends up 7 bases short and J 4 bases short, with an unmatched junction base count of 6. CDR1 and CDR2, per the germline V gene (reference sequence), are SEHNR and FQNEAQ. The CDR3 measures 15 amino acids from cysteine to phenylalanine. Only CDR3 DNA remains: 45 bases, in frame from the first base. Results and caveats for the whole study, not just this receptor: Clinical and demographic metadata were provided uncurated, with the amount varying by source and participant.

TCRbeta CDR3 regions were amplified from genomic DNA by means of the immunoSEQ Assay, a bias-controlled multiplex PCR. On the authors' methods: Nucleated cell counts per sample were estimated from amplification of reference gene primers within the assay. To quantify the absolute abundance of each unique TCRbeta CDR3 rearrangement, sequence reads were collapsed and filtered. For each sample, productive Simpson clonality was calculated as the square root of Simpson's diversity index over productive rearrangements. TCRdb provides this immuneACCESS table in a form limited to in-frame rearrangements. Some clones are lacking; in checked studies, under half of them reflect an unresolved V gene, and why the rest are absent is not known. V and J calls and clone size are copied from that table; D and trimming were computed from the DNA. A total of under 200,000 clones appear in this sample, 70% to 90% of them only once. Of the sample, 6% to 7.5% falls within the top ten clones.

Of note for this clone: Its antigen remains unidentified. Qualities for individual bases were not recorded, and no much larger clone is one base off.

Source material: peripheral blood. This receptor was obtained from an elderly woman in a cohort sampled during active or convalescent COVID-19. Here the chain combines TRBV7-9 and TRBJ2-2, and 10 bases in between align with TRBD2. The bases read TGTGCCAGCATGCAGCGGGGGGGCGGCACCGGGGAGCTGTTTTTT. Its protein reads: CASMQRGGGTGELFF.